This TCR beta chain is from a study of shared clonotypes between healthy human individuals. Overall study findings and caveats: Compared with clonotypes that all four donors shared, non-shared clonotypes had lower generation probabilities. Naive subsets tended to show greater estimated richness than memory subsets.

On this clone: Its antigen is still unknown.

The CDR3 sequence is 14 residues long. CDR1 is SGHVS, CDR2 FNYEAQ, per germline. The ends lost 0 bases at V and 5 bases at J; junction bases unmatched: 2. Assay: immunoSEQ multiplex PCR; the TCRdb copy retains only in-frame clones and omits some. The sample includes around 1.4 million clones, around 98.5% of them seen just once. This rearrangement joins TRBV7-6 to TRBJ1-2; 8 nucleotides match TRBD1. This sequence originates from a man aged 25 to 40 in good health. Sequencing used naive CD4+ T cells sorted from blood. As for subset: CD45RA+ positively selected. The CDR3 protein is CASSLARTGYGYTF. The CDR3 DNA sequence: TGTGCCAGCAGCTTAGCCCGGACAGGGTATGGCTACACCTTC.